Listed below are T cell receptor beta chains from one sample, sequenced in a study of CD8 T cells in ankylosing spondylitis. TCRdb re-called the 5' RACE reads through MiXCR, storing one row per CDR3 protein. The sample holds 670,000 or so distinct CDR3 sequences, roughly 19% seen once. The specimen sequenced was blood, either unsorted or a sorted T cell fraction (not recorded which). All receptors come from a male donor with ankylosing spondylitis. Each CDR3 is given with its conserved first and last residue. A D gene is named only where the DNA matches it firmly. A clone size is listed for some rows: how often the clone was seen (once, few, many), or a class if it is expanded.

TRBJ1-2,12,.,TRBV4-2,.,CASSHPGSGYTF,TGTGCCAGCAGCCACCCAGGGAGCGGCTACACCTTC
TRBJ2-2,13,.,TRBV20-1,.,CSARAGSTGELFF,TGCAGTGCTAGAGCGGGTTCCACCGGGGAGCTGTTTTTT
TRBJ2-1,17,few,TRBV20-1,TRBD2,CSARDTSGLAVYNEQFF,TGCAGTGCTAGGGACACCTCGGGACTAGCGGTCTACAATGAGCAGTTCTTC
TRBJ2-6,17,.,TRBV5-1,TRBD1,CASSLWTGSSGANVLTF,TGCGCCAGCAGCTTATGGACAGGGAGCTCTGGGGCCAACGTCCTGACTTTC
TRBJ1-1,14,many,TRBV12-3/TRBV12-4,.,CASSPRAANTEAFF,TGTGCCAGCAGTCCCCGGGCGGCGAACACTGAAGCTTTCTTT
TRBJ2-5,14,few,TRBV27,.,CASSSESPMETQYF,TGTGCCAGCAGTTCCGAGTCCCCAATGGAGACCCAGTACTTC
TRBJ1-1,13,.,TRBV30,TRBD1,CAWRAGRQGPAFF,TGTGCCTGGAGGGCCGGCCGACAGGGACCAGCTTTCTTT
TRBJ1-4,14,few,TRBV5-5,TRBD1,CASRGGQGYEKLFF,TGTGCCAGCCGGGGGGGACAGGGGTATGAAAAACTGTTTTTT
TRBJ2-5,15,.,TRBV18,.,CASSRNNWYQETQYF,TGTGCCAGCTCACGGAACAATTGGTACCAAGAGACCCAGTACTTC
TRBJ1-4,14,few,TRBV7-9,.,CASGSDVQGEKLFF,TGTGCCAGCGGCTCAGACGTCCAGGGGGAAAAACTGTTTTTT
TRBJ2-7,14,few,TRBV10-3,.,CAISDNSLIYEQYF,TGTGCCATCAGTGATAACAGCCTAATCTACGAGCAGTACTTC
TRBJ2-7,15,few,TRBV7-3,TRBD2,CASSLRSGKEYEQYF,TGTGCCAGCAGCTTGCGTAGCGGGAAGGAATACGAGCAGTACTTC
TRBJ2-1,16,.,TRBV29-1,TRBD2,CSVGELAGSSYNEQFF,TGCAGCGTTGGAGAACTAGCGGGGAGCTCCTACAATGAGCAGTTCTTC
TRBJ1-5,14,.,TRBV12-3/TRBV12-4,.,CASSLHRDGQPQHF,TGTGCCAGCAGTTTACACAGGGACGGCCAGCCCCAGCATTTT
TRBJ2-6,17,.,TRBV7-2,.,CASSLRAYSSGANVLTF,TGTGCCAGCAGCTTAAGGGCCTATTCCTCTGGGGCCAACGTCCTGACTTTC
TRBJ1-1,14,few,TRBV5-1,.,CASSLAGRDTEAFF,TGCGCCAGCAGCTTGGCAGGGAGAGACACTGAAGCTTTCTTT
TRBJ2-5,14,.,TRBV20-1,TRBD2,CSARILAGAETQYF,TGCAGTGCCCGCATACTAGCGGGGGCCGAGACCCAGTACTTC
TRBJ2-1,15,few,TRBV6-4,TRBD1,CASSGDRGTSNEQFF,TGTGCCAGCAGTGGGGACAGGGGTACGTCCAATGAGCAGTTCTTC
TRBJ1-4,13,.,TRBV6-1,TRBD1,CASSRDRVEKLFF,TGTGCCAGCAGCCGCGACAGGGTTGAAAAACTGTTTTTT
TRBJ2-7,15,few,TRBV6-5,.,CASSYSSGGHYEQYF,TGTGCCAGCAGTTACTCTTCCGGGGGGCACTACGAGCAGTACTTC
TRBJ1-6,14,once,TRBV20-1,TRBD1,CSARPGTGNSPLHF,TGCAGTGCTAGACCCGGGACAGGAAATTCACCCCTCCACTTT
TRBJ1-1,16,few,TRBV5-1,TRBD1,CASSSKTGGSNTEAFF,TGCGCCAGCAGCTCAAAGACAGGGGGTAGCAACACTGAAGCTTTCTTT
TRBJ2-2,16,.,TRBV4-1,.,CASSQDRERLTGELFF,TGCGCCAGCAGCCAAGACAGGGAAAGATTGACCGGGGAGCTGTTTTTT
TRBJ2-2,15,.,TRBV20-1,TRBD2,CSASRLAGVTGELFF,TGCAGTGCTAGTCGACTAGCGGGGGTCACCGGGGAGCTGTTTTTT
TRBJ2-7,13,many,TRBV27,.,CASSPRPGEAQYF,TGTGCCAGCAGTCCCCGACCAGGGGAAGCCCAGTACTTC
TRBJ1-3,17,few,TRBV5-1,TRBD1,CASSLEGQGISGNTIYF,TGCGCCAGCAGCTTGGAGGGACAGGGGATCTCTGGAAACACCATATATTTT
TRBJ2-5,14,few,TRBV12-3/TRBV12-4,.,CASSLRLFGETQYF,TGTGCCAGCAGTTTACGCTTGTTTGGAGAGACCCAGTACTTC
TRBJ2-5,14,.,TRBV20-1,.,CSARGSAYQETQYF,TGCAGTGCTAGAGGTTCAGCGTACCAAGAGACCCAGTACTTC
TRBJ2-7,13,few,TRBV6-1,.,CASSEVVGYEQYF,TGTGCCAGCAGTGAAGTAGTGGGCTACGAGCAGTACTTC
TRBJ2-7,14,few,TRBV20-1,TRBD1,CSAPGQAGSYEQYF,TGCAGTGCTCCGGGACAGGCGGGCTCCTACGAGCAGTACTTC
TRBJ1-1,16,.,TRBV4-1,TRBD1,CASSPLVQGGDTEAFF,TGCGCCAGCAGCCCCCTAGTGCAGGGGGGTGACACTGAAGCTTTCTTT
TRBJ2-7,14,few,TRBV7-2,.,CASSSFTGAYEQYF,TGTGCCAGCAGCTCCTTTACGGGGGCCTACGAGCAGTACTTC
TRBJ1-5,14,.,TRBV6-1,TRBD1,CASKTGGSNQPQHF,TGTGCCAGCAAGACAGGGGGAAGCAATCAGCCCCAGCATTTT
TRBJ2-5,15,.,TRBV7-2,.,CASNIRGGVRETQYF,TGTGCCAGCAACATTAGGGGCGGGGTGCGAGAGACCCAGTACTTC
TRBJ1-5,14,.,TRBV7-9,.,CASSLGGEAQPQHF,TGTGCCAGCAGCTTAGGAGGGGAGGCTCAGCCCCAGCATTTT